This T cell receptor (beta chain) was sequenced for a study of T-cell reconstitution after alpha-beta-depleted transplantation in children. Germline V gene data show CDR1 as SEHNR and CDR2 as FQNEAQ (reference sequence). This CDR3 contains 12 residues. Trimming removed 5 bases at V and 8 bases at J, with 9 bases between. Preparation of the TCRbeta library used unique molecular identifiers. One entry per CDR3 protein, called by TCRdb with MiXCR from the PCR reads. The data show 250,000 or so distinct CDR3 sequences, about 24% seen once. The TCR sequence derives from a female patient aged 2 to 10 who had a stem cell transplant for congenital amegakaryocytic thrombocytopenia, so the T cells may come from the graft donor. This chain joins TRBV7-9 and TRBJ2-2; no firm D call. The source material was PBMCs, mostly from graft donor cells, sampled 360 days after TCRalphabeta/CD19-depleted stem cell transplant. CDR3 amino acids: CASSQGRGELFF. The CDR3 nucleotides read TGTGCCAGCAGCCAAGGACGTGGGGAGCTGTTTTTT.